The 16 T cell receptor beta chains presented below share a single source sample, sequenced in a study of response to subunit inactivated influenza vaccine. TCRdb fed the RT-PCR reads into MiXCR, producing one record per CDR3 protein. The sample has approximately 310,000 distinct CDR3 sequences, 21% seen once. Material: PBMCs from blood, obtained around 22 months after vaccination. All receptors derive from a man aged 50-75 years who received an inactivated influenza vaccine.

This clonotype was seen more than once but under ten times. The chain couples TRBV19 to TRBJ1-6; the D is unclear. Germline-derived CDR1 and CDR2 are LNHDA and SQIVND (reference sequence). V gave up 3 bases and J gave up 7 bases, with 16 bases separating them. The CDR3 spans 16 residues. The CDR3 DNA sequence: TGTGCCAGTAGTATCGGTCCCGGAGGCCTCAATTCACCCCTCCACTTT. Translation: CASSIGPGGLNSPLHF. The entire variable domain, with the rest obtained from reference TRBV19 and TRBJ1-6, is as follows: DGGITQSPKYLFRKEGQNVTLSCEQNLNHDAMYWYRQDPGQGLRLIYYSQIVNDFQKGDIAEGYSVSREKKESFPLTVTSAQKNPTAFYLCASSIGPGGLNSPLHFGNGTRLTVT.

The V and J genes are TRBV20-1 and TRBJ1-1; D is unclear. The CDR3 has 15 amino acids. Trimming took off 0 bases at V and 8 bases at J, with 19 bases between the two ends. Germline CDR1 DFQATT, CDR2 SNEGSKA (reference sequence). The CDR3 DNA reads TGCAGTGCTAGAGATATGGTTGCCCCCGCCGAAGAAGCTTTCTTT. Encoded protein: CSARDMVAPAEEAFF.

The rearrangement joins TRBV6-1 to TRBJ1-1; no reliable D call. Per the germline V gene, CDR1 is MNHNS and CDR2 is SASEGT. Trimming took off 2 bases at V and 7 bases at J, with 14 bases between the two ends. This CDR3 spans 14 amino acids. CDR3 sequence: CASSESWVINEAFF. CDR3 DNA: TGTGCCAGCAGTGAATCGTGGGTTATCAATGAAGCTTTCTTT.

This clonotype was seen only a few times. The chain recombines TRBV20-1 with TRBJ2-1, with a weak D call TRBD2 (6 bases). Trimming stripped 6 bases from V and 6 bases from J, with 15 bases between. The V gene's germline CDR1 is DFQATT and CDR2 SNEGSKA (reference sequence). CDR3 length equals 13 residues. CDR3 in amino acids: CSAEGVYGNEQFF. The CDR3 DNA sequence: TGCAGTGCGGAGGGCGTGTACGGCAATGAGCAGTTCTTC.

This clonotype was counted many times. V gene TRBV20-1 combines with J gene TRBJ1-1, with a weak D call TRBD1 (6 bases). The CDR3 consists of 15 residues. V lost 2 bases and J lost 5, with 18 bases in between. Germline loops: CDR1 DFQATT, CDR2 SNEGSKA (reference sequence). This CDR3 reads CSARPSGGGRTEAFF. DNA for the CDR3: TGCAGTGCTAGACCCTCTGGCGGGGGGCGGACTGAAGCTTTCTTT.

The chain combines TRBV5-1 with TRBJ1-1, with a tentative D call TRBD1 (5 bases). Trimming removed 0 bases from V and 5 bases from J, with 11 bases in between. From germline, CDR1 is SGHRS and CDR2 YFSETQ. The CDR3 contains 14 residues. CDR3 DNA: TGCGCCAGCAGCTTGGGTTGGGGCTCGACTGAAGCTTTCTTT. Residues: CASSLGWGSTEAFF. The entire variable domain, with the rest obtained from reference TRBV5-1 and TRBJ1-1, is as follows: KAGVTQTPRYLIKTRGQQVTLSCSPISGHRSVSWYQQTPGQGLQFLFEYFSETQRNKGNFPGRFSGRQFSNSRSEMNVSTLELGDSALYLCASSLGWGSTEAFFGQGTRLTVV.

The genes are TRBV5-6 and TRBJ1-1, with TRBD1 matching 10 bases. Germline V gene data show CDR1 as SGHDT and CDR2 as YYEEEE. CDR3 length: 12 residues. The V gene end was trimmed by 1 base and the J gene end by 11 bases; junction bases not matched to a gene: 2. Here the CDR3 DNA reads TGTGCCAGCAGCTTGTGGGACAGGGGCGCTTTCTTT. Translating gives CASSLWDRGAFF.

This clonotype has more than one count but fewer than ten. The chain carries TRBV15 and TRBJ1-3; possible D gene TRBD1, 5 bases. The CDR3 runs to 15 residues. The ends were cut back, 0 bases at V and 3 bases at J, with 9 bases in the middle. Germline V gene sequence: CDR1 LNHNV, CDR2 YYDKDF (reference sequence). CDR3 sequence reads: CATSRDRAGGNTIYF. CDR3 DNA sequence: TGTGCCACCAGCAGAGACAGGGCGGGTGGAAACACCATATATTTT.

CDR3 in amino acids: CASSDTYPSDKSFF. The CDR3 nucleotides are TGTGCCAGCAGCGACACTTATCCTAGCGACAAATCCTTCTTC. The chain uses TRBV7-9 and TRBJ2-1; TRBD2 might be the D (6 bases). The CDR3 contains 14 residues. V was clipped by 5 bases and J by 16 bases, with 24 bases between them. Germline V gives CDR1 SEHNR, CDR2 FQNEAQ (reference sequence).

This clonotype appeared a few times. The V gene is TRBV4-2, the J gene TRBJ1-1; D is undetermined. The V end was cut by 4 bases, the J end by 2 bases, with 8 bases between. This CDR3 region has 13 residues. Germline V gives CDR1 LGHNA, CDR2 YNFKEQ. The CDR3 nucleotides read TGTGCCAGCAGCCCAGGTATCAACACTGAAGCTTTCTTT. Its protein is CASSPGINTEAFF.

V and J are TRBV11-2 and TRBJ2-2; no firm D call. CDR3 length equals 14 residues. Trimming took off 5 bases at V and 6 bases at J, with 13 bases between the two ends. Per germline, CDR1 SGHAT and CDR2 FQNNGV. CDR3 DNA: TGTGCCAGCAGCCCCCTTAGTGTCCCCGGGGAGCTGTTTTTT. Translated, it gives CASSPLSVPGELFF.

The chain links TRBV18 to TRBJ2-5; D ambiguous. Germline values: CDR1 KGHSH, CDR2 LQKENI. Trimming cost V 3 bases and J 2 bases, with 10 bases left between them. There are 14 residues in the CDR3. The CDR3 DNA sequence: TGTGCCAGCTCACCGCCAGTCACGCAAGAGACCCAGTACTTC. Protein product: CASSPPVTQETQYF.

This clonotype occurred a few times. The chain links TRBV7-2 to TRBJ2-3; TRBD2 aligns across 9 bases. V gave up 2 bases and J gave up 3 bases; unmatched junction bases: 6. Per the germline V gene, CDR1 is SGHTA and CDR2 is FQGNSA. This CDR3 has 16 residues. CDR3 DNA sequence: TGTGCCAGCAGCTTAAGTGGGACTAGCTGGACAGATACGCAGTATTTT. It encodes CASSLSGTSWTDTQYF.

This clonotype was observed a few times. This chain joins TRBV20-1 and TRBJ1-2, with 7 bases that match TRBD1. The CDR3 covers 10 residues. From germline, CDR1 is DFQATT and CDR2 SNEGSKA (reference sequence). The J segment lost 7 bases and the V segment lost 6 bases, leaving 2 bases of the junction unmatched. This CDR3 reads CSAAGGGYTF. The CDR3 nucleotides read TGCAGTGCAGCAGGGGGTGGCTACACCTTC.

This chain connects TRBV2 to TRBJ1-2; D might be TRBD1 (6 bases). The CDR3 extends over 14 amino acids. From germline, CDR1 is SNHLY and CDR2 FYNNEI. V was trimmed by 3 bases and J by 1 base, leaving 9 bases between them. CDR3 sequence reads: CASSDRGRNYGYTF. Here the CDR3 DNA reads TGTGCCAGCAGTGACAGGGGCCGTAACTATGGCTACACCTTC.

This clonotype showed up just a few times. The gene calls are TRBV6-2 or TRBV6-3 and TRBJ1-1; no clear D. CDR3 length equals 13 residues. V was trimmed by 3 bases and J by 1 base, leaving 6 bases between them. Germline V lookup: CDR1 MNHEY, CDR2 SVGEGT. CDR3 coding DNA: TGTGCCAGCAGTTATCACGGGAACACTGAAGCTTTCTTT. Protein: CASSYHGNTEAFF.